This TCR beta chain was observed in a study of low-dose radiotherapy and immunotherapy resistance in tumors (dated by TCRdb to between 2021 and 2022). Context from the whole study: In Cohort 1, 0.5 Gy per fraction was delivered every 2 weeks, and a total PTV dose of 6.5 Gy was prescribed. The translational analysis covered eight patients: three from the first dose cohort and the first five from the second dose cohort. No randomization into treatment groups was done for the people taking part in the trial. Patients in Cohort 2 were given 1 Gy per fraction every two weeks, for a total of 13 Gy across 26 weeks. Nivolumab was administered intravenously as a 240 mg flat dose every two weeks, and ipilimumab was administered intravenously at 1 mg/kg every six weeks. Every two weeks, patients got intravenous cyclophosphamide at 200 mg/m2, given one day ahead of each radiation and immunotherapy administration. Aspirin 300 mg was taken orally once daily by patients for four cycles, starting on cycle 1 day 1.

Sequenced using an Illumina HiSeq 2500. Superscript III and a set of TRAV- and TRBV-specific primers were used to synthesize first-strand cDNA, so that both TCRalpha and TCRbeta chains were covered. A roughly 19-cycle PCR with Phusion amplified the TCRs, pairing a constant-region primer with the adapter that was attached to the V primers. The MessageAmp II aRNA Amplification Kit was used to amplify the isolated mRNA, with in vitro transcription run for approximately 15 hours at 37 degrees C. mRNA for TCR sequencing was isolated with the Dynabeads mRNA DIRECT Purification Kit. Indexed Illumina adapters were added in a second approximately 25-cycle Phusion PCR, and the resulting products were purified with AMPure XP beads. The authors' analysis ran thus. Custom Perl scripts were used to pool TCR sequences that encoded the same protein, to remove out-of-frame sequences, and to calculate the abundance of each clonotype. TCR sequences supported by only a single read were excluded from analysis. Repertoire metrics included Shannon entropy, Gini index, clonality, richness, and frequency of TCRs shared between repertoires. TCRdb trimmed the raw reads at Q25, called clones with MiXCR and kept productive beta chains. Entries that share a CDR3 protein sequence are merged under the most common genes and DNA. These V and J calls rely on TCRdb rather than the paper's analysis. This sample comprises under 110,000 distinct CDR3 sequences, roughly 20% of them detected only once. The ten biggest clones cover approximately 4% of the sample.

The label giving this sample's time point can be read as: after trial treatment. The treatment or condition label for this specimen denotes: LDRT plus nivolumab, ipilimumab, low-dose cyclophosphamide and aspirin (RACIN trial). Donors were enrolled in RACIN, a single-arm phase I dose-escalation trial in which nivolumab, ipilimumab, aspirin, low-dose cyclophosphamide and low-dose radiotherapy were combined. Patients with advanced, TIL-negative solid tumors were considered eligible. CDR1 is given as MDHEN and CDR2 as SYDVKM, both from the germline V gene. The CDR3 numbers 17 residues from cysteine through phenylalanine. Only the CDR3 DNA is retained, 51 bases long and in frame from the first base. Trimming removed 5 bases from V and 2 bases from J, leaving 20 bases between the germline ends. Notes on this clonotype: There is no known antigen for this receptor. Base qualities are missing; no much larger clone stands one base away.

The clonotype originates from a male donor with prostate cancer. The specimen comprised PBMCs, sampled after low-dose radiotherapy plus immunotherapy. The chain employs TRBV28 and TRBJ2-3; the D gene is perhaps TRBD1 or TRBD2, as each covers 7 bases. The CDR3 protein: CASSLLGTAGITDTQYF. The bases read TGTGCCAGCAGTCTCCTCGGGACAGCGGGAATCACAGATACGCAGTATTTT.